This T cell receptor beta chain is from a study of blood T cell repertoires in COVID-19 (dated by TCRdb to 2018 to 2021). Broadly, across the study: Samples from collaborators originated in the United States, Italy and Spain and spanned both the acute and convalescent phases of COVID-19. The prospective study material was composed of cDNA or gDNA derived from T cells, B-cell-depleted T cells, or PBMCs. Deeply sampled blood TCRbeta repertoires from subjects exposed to, actively infected with, or recovered from COVID-19 were included in the dataset. The repertoires were made available in a free public database intended to serve as a resource for research on the immune response to SARS-CoV-2. Samples came from the ongoing ImmuneRACE study (first 160 participants) plus 1,254 subjects from 6 global collaborators. A de-identified subject ID, COVID-19 status, age in years and sex were almost always included in the sample metadata. Where HLA class I and class II types were available, the types were taken from metadata supplied by the sample provider, not from assay-based typing.

In the prospective study, participants were 18 to 89 years old, resided in about two dozen geographic areas of the United States, and were enrolled through a virtual design. In the prospective study, participants were assigned to cohorts based on the clinical history participants reported in a screening survey and a study questionnaire. Recovered participants in ImmuneRACE Cohort 3 were defined by two consecutive negative NP/OP PCR tests, clearance by a healthcare professional, or resolution of symptoms. Each participant in the prospective study had whole blood, serum and a nasopharyngeal or oropharyngeal swab collected by mobile phlebotomists. Over a roughly two-month period, participants in the prospective study had the option of providing additional blood draws and questionnaires. Prospective study blood samples were shipped either frozen or at room temperature before DNA extraction. CDR1 and CDR2, per the germline V gene (reference sequence), are MNHEY and SMNVEV. Measured from the cysteine to the phenylalanine, the CDR3 is 13 residues long. Left in the record is the CDR3 DNA by itself, 39 bases read in frame from the first base. The junction shows trimming of 7 bases on V and 3 bases on J, plus 11 bases between the germline ends.

TCRbeta CDR3 regions were amplified from genomic DNA by means of the immunoSEQ Assay, a bias-controlled multiplex PCR. The authors' analysis ran thus. The number of nucleated cells in each sample was estimated from the amplification of reference gene primers within the assay. To quantify the absolute abundance of each unique TCRbeta CDR3 rearrangement, sequence reads were collapsed and filtered. For each sample, productive Simpson clonality was calculated as the square root of Simpson's diversity index over productive rearrangements. The table was pulled from immuneACCESS by TCRdb, which kept in-frame rearrangements only. Such tables lose some clones; where checked, under half of the loss comes from unresolved V genes, and the rest has no known cause. V and J calls and clone size are those listed in that table; D and trimming were worked out from the DNA. This sample lists fewer than 250,000 clones; roughly 84% were detected once. The ten largest make up roughly 3% of the sample.

Paper-wide results and their limitations: The quantity of clinical and demographic metadata differed by source and by participant and was supplied without curation.

This clone was observed once. Its recognized antigen is unknown. Base quality data are lacking; no much larger clone is found one base away. The sample consisted of PBMCs or T cells enriched from blood (not recorded which). The source of this sequence is a woman aged 30 to 39 who had recovered from COVID-19. Here the chain combines TRBV27 and TRBJ2-3, and possibly TRBD2, on 5 matching bases. The nucleotide sequence reads as follows: TGTGCCAGCAAGGCCTCGGGGACAGATACGCAGTATTTT. The translation is CASKASGTDTQYF.